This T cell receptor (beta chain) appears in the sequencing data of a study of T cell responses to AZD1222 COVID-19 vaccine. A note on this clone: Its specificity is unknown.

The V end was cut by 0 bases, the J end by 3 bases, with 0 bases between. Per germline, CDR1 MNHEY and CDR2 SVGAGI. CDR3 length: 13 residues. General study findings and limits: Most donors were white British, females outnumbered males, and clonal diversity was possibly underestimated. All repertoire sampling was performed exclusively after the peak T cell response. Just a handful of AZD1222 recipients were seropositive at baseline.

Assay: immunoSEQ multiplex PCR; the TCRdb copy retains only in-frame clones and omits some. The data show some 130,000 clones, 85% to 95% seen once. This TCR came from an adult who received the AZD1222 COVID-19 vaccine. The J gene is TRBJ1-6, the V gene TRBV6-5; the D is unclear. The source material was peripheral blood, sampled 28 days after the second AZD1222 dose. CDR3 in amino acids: CASSYSYNSPLHF. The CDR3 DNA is TGTGCCAGCAGTTACTCCTATAATTCACCCCTCCACTTT.